This TCR beta chain was captured by sequencing in a study of T cells in tuberculosis. Background on the study: T cells were selected with CD1B tetramers loaded with glucose monomycolate.

Sorting used thawed, overnight-rested PBMC stained with anti-CD3, a viability dye and GMM-loaded CD1B tetramer. The lipid loaded on the CD1B tetramers was C32 glucose monomycolate from Rhodococcus equi. The CDR3 covers 15 residues. CDR1 is SGHRS and CDR2 is YFSETQ in the germline V gene. V lost 4 bases, J lost 2 bases, and 16 bases lay in between. Profiled with immunoSEQ multiplex PCR; TCRdb holds only in-frame clones, not every one. The sample has about 58,000 clones, approximately 88% seen once. This chain uses TRBV5-1 with TRBJ2-7; no firm D call. Sequencing input: CD1b-GMM tetramer-negative cells sorted from PBMCs. This clonotype was sampled from an adult woman with latent tuberculosis. DNA for the CDR3: TGCGCCAGCAGCCCCGAACCGGGTCAGCCCTACGAGCAGTACTTC. Translated, it gives CASSPEPGQPYEQYF.